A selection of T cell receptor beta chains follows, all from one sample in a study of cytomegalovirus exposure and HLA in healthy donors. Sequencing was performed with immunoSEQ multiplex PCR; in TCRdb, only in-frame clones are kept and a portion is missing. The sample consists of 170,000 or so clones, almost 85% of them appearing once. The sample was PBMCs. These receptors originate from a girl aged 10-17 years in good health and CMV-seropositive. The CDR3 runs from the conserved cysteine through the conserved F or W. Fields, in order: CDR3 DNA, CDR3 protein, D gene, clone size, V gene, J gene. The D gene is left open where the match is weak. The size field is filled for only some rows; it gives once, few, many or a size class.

DNA: TGTGCCAGTAGTACGGGACTAGCTGGCAATGAGCAGTTCTTC; CDR3: CASSTGLAGNEQFF; D: TRBD2; size: once; V: TRBV19; J: TRBJ2-1
DNA: TGTGCCAGCAGCTTAGGTCGCAGCTTGAGGCACACTGAAGCTTTCTTT; CDR3: CASSLGRSLRHTEAFF; D: -; size: -; V: TRBV7-9; J: TRBJ1-1
DNA: TGTGCCAGCAGCAGGCGTGAGGTGCGTGAGCAGTTCTTC; CDR3: CASSRREVREQFF; D: -; size: once; V: TRBV11-1; J: TRBJ2-1
DNA: TGCGCCAGCAGCTTTGACAGGGGAACAGATACGCAGTATTTT; CDR3: CASSFDRGTDTQYF; D: TRBD1; size: -; V: TRBV5-1; J: TRBJ2-3
DNA: TGTGCCAGCAGCGCTACACTAGCATGGAACACCGGGGAGCTGTTTTTT; CDR3: CASSATLAWNTGELFF; D: -; size: -; V: TRBV2; J: TRBJ2-2
DNA: TGTGCCAGCAGCTTAGTGCAGATTAACTATGGCTACACCTTC; CDR3: CASSLVQINYGYTF; D: -; size: -; V: TRBV7-8; J: TRBJ1-2
DNA: TGTGCCAGTAATCCCTTGCAGGGGTTGAACACTGAAGCTTTCTTT; CDR3: CASNPLQGLNTEAFF; D: -; size: -; V: TRBV19; J: TRBJ1-1
DNA: TGTGCCAGTACCATGGACAGTAGCTCCTACAATGAGCAGTTCTTC; CDR3: CASTMDSSSYNEQFF; D: -; size: -; V: TRBV19; J: TRBJ2-1
DNA: TGTGCTAGTGGTGCGACAGGGTGGGGAAACACCATATATTTT; CDR3: CASGATGWGNTIYF; D: TRBD1; size: -; V: TRBV12-5; J: TRBJ1-3
DNA: TGTGCCTGGAGTGTAGAGGGGGCTGACACTGAAGCTTTCTTT; CDR3: CAWSVEGADTEAFF; D: TRBD1; size: -; V: TRBV30; J: TRBJ1-1
DNA: TGTGCCAGCAAGGCTAGCGGAAACTCCTACGAGCAGTACTTC; CDR3: CASKASGNSYEQYF; D: TRBD2; size: few; V: TRBV7-3; J: TRBJ2-7
DNA: TGTGCCTGGAGCTTCTGGGGGGGAAATGGTTCACCCCTCCACTTT; CDR3: CAWSFWGGNGSPLHF; D: -; size: -; V: TRBV30; J: TRBJ1-6
DNA: TGTGCCAGCAGCTTGGCCGGGGGTCTAACCTACGAGCAGTACTTC; CDR3: CASSLAGGLTYEQYF; D: -; size: -; V: TRBV7-9; J: TRBJ2-7
DNA: TGCGCCAGCAGCCTATACGGGACTATCGCGGGAGGAAACACCATATATTTT; CDR3: CASSLYGTIAGGNTIYF; D: -; size: -; V: TRBV4-1; J: TRBJ1-3
DNA: TGTGCCAGCAGCTTAAGGGGACTAGCGGGGGGGGATGAGCAGTTCTTC; CDR3: CASSLRGLAGGDEQFF; D: TRBD2; size: -; V: TRBV7-3; J: TRBJ2-1
DNA: TGTGCCAGCAGCTTCCTACAGGGGATAGTAAGCTATGGCTACACCTTC; CDR3: CASSFLQGIVSYGYTF; D: TRBD1; size: -; V: TRBV13; J: TRBJ1-2
DNA: TGTGCCAGTAGTATGGGAGTGAGCACAGATACGCAGTATTTT; CDR3: CASSMGVSTDTQYF; D: -; size: -; V: TRBV19; J: TRBJ2-3
DNA: TGTGCCAGCAGGGACGTTGGGGGCTATGAGCAGTTCTTC; CDR3: CASRDVGGYEQFF; D: -; size: -; V: TRBV7-9; J: TRBJ2-1
DNA: TGCGCCAGCAGCTTGGGCAGGACTAGCGGGGGGGAGAATGTCCCAGATACGCAGTATTTT; CDR3: CASSLGRTSGGENVPDTQYF; D: TRBD2; size: -; V: TRBV5-1; J: TRBJ2-3
DNA: TGTGCCAGCAGCGTAGGGGCTAGCGGGGGGGTAGATACGCAGTATTTT; CDR3: CASSVGASGGVDTQYF; D: TRBD2; size: -; V: TRBV9; J: TRBJ2-3
DNA: TGCAGCTGCGGGACAGGGTCTGGCTACACCTTC; CDR3: CSCGTGSGYTF; D: TRBD1; size: -; V: TRBV29-1; J: TRBJ1-2
DNA: TGTGCCAGTCCCCGGGACAGGGAAAACTATGGCTACACCTTC; CDR3: CASPRDRENYGYTF; D: TRBD1; size: -; V: TRBV7-9; J: TRBJ1-2
DNA: TGCGCCAGCCGTAGACAGGGAGCTAACTATGGCTACACCTTC; CDR3: CASRRQGANYGYTF; D: TRBD1; size: -; V: TRBV10-2; J: TRBJ1-2
DNA: TGTGCCAGCAGCCCACAGACCGGTGGGAACACTGAAGCTTTCTTT; CDR3: CASSPQTGGNTEAFF; D: -; size: -; V: TRBV7-2; J: TRBJ1-1